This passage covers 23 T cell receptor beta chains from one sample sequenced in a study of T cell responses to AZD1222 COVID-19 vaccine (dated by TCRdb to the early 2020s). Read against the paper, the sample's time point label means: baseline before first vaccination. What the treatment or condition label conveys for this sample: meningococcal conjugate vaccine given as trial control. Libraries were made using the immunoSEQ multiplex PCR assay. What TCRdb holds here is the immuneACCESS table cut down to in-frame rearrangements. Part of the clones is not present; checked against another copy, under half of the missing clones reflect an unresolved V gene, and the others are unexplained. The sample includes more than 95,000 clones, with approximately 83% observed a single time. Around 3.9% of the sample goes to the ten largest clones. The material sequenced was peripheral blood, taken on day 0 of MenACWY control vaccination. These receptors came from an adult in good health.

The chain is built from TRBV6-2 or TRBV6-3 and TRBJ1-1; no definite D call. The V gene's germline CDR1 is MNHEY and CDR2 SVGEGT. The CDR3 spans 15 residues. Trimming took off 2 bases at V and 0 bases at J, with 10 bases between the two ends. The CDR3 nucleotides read TGTGCCAGCAGTTACGGAAGGACCATGAACACTGAAGCTTTCTTT. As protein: CASSYGRTMNTEAFF.

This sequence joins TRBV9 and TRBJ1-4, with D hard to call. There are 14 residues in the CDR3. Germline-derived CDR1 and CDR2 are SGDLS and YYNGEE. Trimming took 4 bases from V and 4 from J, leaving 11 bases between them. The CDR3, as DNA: TGTGCCAGCAGCCCCTCCGGGAGTAATGAAAAACTGTTTTTT. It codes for CASSPSGSNEKLFF. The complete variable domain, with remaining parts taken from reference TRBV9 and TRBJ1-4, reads DSGVTQTPKHLITATGQRVTLRCSPRSGDLSVYWYQQSLDQGLQFLIQYYNGEERAKGNILERFSAQQFPDLHSELNLSSLELGDSALYFCASSPSGSNEKLFFGSGTQLSVL.

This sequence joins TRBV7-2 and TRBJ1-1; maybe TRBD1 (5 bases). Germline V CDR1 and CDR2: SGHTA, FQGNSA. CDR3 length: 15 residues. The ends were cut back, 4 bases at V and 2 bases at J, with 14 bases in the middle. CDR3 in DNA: TGTGCCAGCAGCTCCCGGGCAGGGTTTAACACTGAAGCTTTCTTT. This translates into CASSSRAGFNTEAFF.

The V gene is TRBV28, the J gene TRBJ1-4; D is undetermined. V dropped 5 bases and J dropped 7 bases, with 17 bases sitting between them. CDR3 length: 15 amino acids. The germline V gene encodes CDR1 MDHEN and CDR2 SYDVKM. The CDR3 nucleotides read TGTGCCAGCAGTGGACCGGGCACTACGCGTGAAAAACTGTTTTTT. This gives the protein CASSGPGTTREKLFF.

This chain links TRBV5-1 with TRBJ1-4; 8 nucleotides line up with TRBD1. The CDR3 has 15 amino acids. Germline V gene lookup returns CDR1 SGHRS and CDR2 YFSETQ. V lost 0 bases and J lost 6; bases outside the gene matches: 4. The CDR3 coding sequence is TGCGCCAGCAGCTTGGTACAGGGGGGAGATGAAAAACTGTTTTTT. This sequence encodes CASSLVQGGDEKLFF.

The CDR3, as DNA: TGTGCCAGCAGCCGGGGGGGCAGTGGGAATGAGCAGTTCTTC. It codes for CASSRGGSGNEQFF. This chain uses TRBV11-2 with TRBJ2-1; 8 bases are a match to TRBD2. Germline-derived CDR1 and CDR2 are SGHAT and FQNNGV. The CDR3 loop spans 14 amino acids. J was trimmed by 7 bases and V by 5 bases; bases with no gene match: 7.

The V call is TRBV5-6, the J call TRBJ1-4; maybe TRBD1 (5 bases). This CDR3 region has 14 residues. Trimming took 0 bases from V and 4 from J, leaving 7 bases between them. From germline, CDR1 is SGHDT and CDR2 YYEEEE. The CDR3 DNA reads TGTGCCAGCAGCTTGGAGGGGTTTAATGAAAAACTGTTTTTT. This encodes CASSLEGFNEKLFF.

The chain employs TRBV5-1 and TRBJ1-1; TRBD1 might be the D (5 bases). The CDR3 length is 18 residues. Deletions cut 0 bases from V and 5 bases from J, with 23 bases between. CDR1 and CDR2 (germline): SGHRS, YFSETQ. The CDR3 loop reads CASSLGGWVQGAATEAFF. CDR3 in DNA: TGCGCCAGCAGCTTGGGGGGTTGGGTCCAAGGGGCGGCAACTGAAGCTTTCTTT.

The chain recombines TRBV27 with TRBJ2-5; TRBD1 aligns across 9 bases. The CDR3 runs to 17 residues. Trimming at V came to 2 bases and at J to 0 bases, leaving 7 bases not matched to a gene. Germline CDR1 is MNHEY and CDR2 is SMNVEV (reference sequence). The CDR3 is CASSLTWDREYQETQYF. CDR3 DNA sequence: TGTGCCAGCAGTTTAACCTGGGACAGGGAATACCAAGAGACCCAGTACTTC.

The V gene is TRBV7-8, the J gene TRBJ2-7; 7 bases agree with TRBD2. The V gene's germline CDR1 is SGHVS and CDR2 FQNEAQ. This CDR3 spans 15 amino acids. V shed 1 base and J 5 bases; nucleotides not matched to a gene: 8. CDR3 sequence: CASSLVIGGIHEQYF. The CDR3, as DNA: TGTGCCAGCAGCTTAGTCATCGGGGGGATCCACGAGCAGTACTTC.

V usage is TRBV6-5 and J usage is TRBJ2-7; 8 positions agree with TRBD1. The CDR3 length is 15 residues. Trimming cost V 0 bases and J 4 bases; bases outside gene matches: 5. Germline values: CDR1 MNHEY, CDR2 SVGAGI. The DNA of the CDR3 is TGTGCCAGCAGTTACTCGACAGGGGCCGGGTACGAGCAGTACTTC. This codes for CASSYSTGAGYEQYF.

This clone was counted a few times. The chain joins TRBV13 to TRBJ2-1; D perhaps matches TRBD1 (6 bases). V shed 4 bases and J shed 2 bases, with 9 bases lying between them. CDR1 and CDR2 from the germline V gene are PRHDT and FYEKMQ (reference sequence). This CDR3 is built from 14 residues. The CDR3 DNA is TGTGCCAGCAGCTACAGGGATCCCTACAATGAGCAGTTCTTC. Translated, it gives CASSYRDPYNEQFF.

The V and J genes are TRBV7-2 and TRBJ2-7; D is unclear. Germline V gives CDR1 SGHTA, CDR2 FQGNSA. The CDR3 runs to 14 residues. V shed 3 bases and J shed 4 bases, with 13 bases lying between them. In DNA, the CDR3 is TGTGCCAGCAGCTTTGGACGGGTTTCGTACGAGCAGTACTTC. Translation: CASSFGRVSYEQYF.

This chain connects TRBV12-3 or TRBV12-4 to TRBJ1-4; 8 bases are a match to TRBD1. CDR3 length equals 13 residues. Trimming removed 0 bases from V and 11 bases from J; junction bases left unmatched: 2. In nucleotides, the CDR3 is TGTGCCAGCAGTTTAGCCCGACAGGGGAAACTGTTTTTT. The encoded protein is CASSLARQGKLFF.

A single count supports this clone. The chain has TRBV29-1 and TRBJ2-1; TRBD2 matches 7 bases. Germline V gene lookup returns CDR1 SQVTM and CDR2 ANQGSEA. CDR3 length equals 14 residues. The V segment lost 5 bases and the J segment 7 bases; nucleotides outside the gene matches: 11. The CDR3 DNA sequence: TGCAGCGTTCTCTCTCTGGGGGGACTAAATGAGCAGTTCTTC. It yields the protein CSVLSLGGLNEQFF.

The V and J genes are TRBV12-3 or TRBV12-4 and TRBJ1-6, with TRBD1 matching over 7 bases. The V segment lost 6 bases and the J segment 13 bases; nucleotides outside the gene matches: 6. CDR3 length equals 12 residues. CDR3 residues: CASRNDRAPLHF. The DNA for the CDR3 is TGTGCCAGCAGAAACGACAGGGCCCCCCTCCACTTT.

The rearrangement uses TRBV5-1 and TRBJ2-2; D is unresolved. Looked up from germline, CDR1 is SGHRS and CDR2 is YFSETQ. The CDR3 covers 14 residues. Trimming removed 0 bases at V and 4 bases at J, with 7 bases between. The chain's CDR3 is CASSLARPTGELFF. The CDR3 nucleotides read TGCGCCAGCAGCTTGGCCAGACCCACCGGGGAGCTGTTTTTT. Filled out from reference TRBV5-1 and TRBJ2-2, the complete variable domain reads KAGVTQTPRYLIKTRGQQVTLSCSPISGHRSVSWYQQTPGQGLQFLFEYFSETQRNKGNFPGRFSGRQFSNSRSEMNVSTLELGDSALYLCASSLARPTGELFFGEGSRLTVL.

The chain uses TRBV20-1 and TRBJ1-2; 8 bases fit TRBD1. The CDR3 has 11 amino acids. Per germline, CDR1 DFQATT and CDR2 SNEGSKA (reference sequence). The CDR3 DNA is TGCATTACCCAGGGGGCCGATGGCTACACCTTC. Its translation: CITQGADGYTF.

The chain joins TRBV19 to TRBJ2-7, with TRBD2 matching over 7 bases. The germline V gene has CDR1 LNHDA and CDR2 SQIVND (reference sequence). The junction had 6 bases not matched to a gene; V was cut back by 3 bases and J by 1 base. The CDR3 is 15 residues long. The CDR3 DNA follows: TGTGCCAGTAGTATTTCCGGGGGGAAATCCTACGAGCAGTACTTC. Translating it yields CASSISGGKSYEQYF.

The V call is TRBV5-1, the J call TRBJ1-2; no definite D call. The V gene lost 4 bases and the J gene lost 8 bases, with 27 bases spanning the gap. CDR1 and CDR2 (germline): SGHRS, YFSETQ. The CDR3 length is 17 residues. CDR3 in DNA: TGCGCCAGCAGCCTCGGGCCCGAGTCGTCGATCTCCTACGGCTACACCTTC. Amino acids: CASSLGPESSISYGYTF.

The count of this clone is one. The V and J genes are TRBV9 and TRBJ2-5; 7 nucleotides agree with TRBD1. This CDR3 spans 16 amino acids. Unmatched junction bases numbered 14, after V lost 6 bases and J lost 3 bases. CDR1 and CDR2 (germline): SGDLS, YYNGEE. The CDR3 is CASTPYLNRGEETQYF. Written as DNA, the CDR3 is TGTGCCAGCACCCCATACTTAAACAGGGGAGAAGAGACCCAGTACTTC.

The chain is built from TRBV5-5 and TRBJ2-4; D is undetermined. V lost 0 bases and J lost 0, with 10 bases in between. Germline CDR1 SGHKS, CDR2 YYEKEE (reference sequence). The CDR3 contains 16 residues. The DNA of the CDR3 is TGTGCCAGCAGCTTGGGACTTACGACAGCCAAAAACATTCAGTACTTC. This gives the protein CASSLGLTTAKNIQYF.

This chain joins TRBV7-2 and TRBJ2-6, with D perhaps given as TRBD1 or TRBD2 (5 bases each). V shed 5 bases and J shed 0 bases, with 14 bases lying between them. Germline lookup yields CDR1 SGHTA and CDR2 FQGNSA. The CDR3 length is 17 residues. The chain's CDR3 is CASSPRGWSSGANVLTF. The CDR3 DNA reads TGTGCCAGCAGCCCTCGGGGCTGGAGCTCTGGGGCCAACGTCCTGACTTTC.